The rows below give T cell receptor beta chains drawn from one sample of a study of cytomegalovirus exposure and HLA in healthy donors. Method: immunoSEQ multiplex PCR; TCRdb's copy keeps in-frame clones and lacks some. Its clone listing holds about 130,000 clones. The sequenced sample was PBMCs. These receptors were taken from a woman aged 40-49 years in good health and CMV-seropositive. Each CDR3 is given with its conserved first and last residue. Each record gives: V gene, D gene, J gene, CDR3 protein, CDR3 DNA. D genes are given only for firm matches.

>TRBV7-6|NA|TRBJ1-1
CASSPLATLNTEAFF
TGTGCCAGCAGCCCTTTAGCCACATTGAACACTGAAGCTTTCTTT
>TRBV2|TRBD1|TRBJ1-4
CASGLGQGFFEKLFF
TGTGCCAGCGGCCTCGGACAGGGGTTTTTTGAAAAACTGTTTTTT
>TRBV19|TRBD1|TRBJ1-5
CASRKQGASNQPQHF
TGTGCCAGTAGGAAACAGGGGGCAAGCAATCAGCCCCAGCATTTT
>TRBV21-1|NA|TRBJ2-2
CARQGANTGELFF
TGTGCCAGACAGGGTGCGAACACCGGGGAGCTGTTTTTT
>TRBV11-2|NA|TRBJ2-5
CASSLGPLALGGGETQYF
TGTGCCAGCAGCTTAGGTCCCCTAGCGCTCGGAGGCGGGGAGACCCAGTACTTC
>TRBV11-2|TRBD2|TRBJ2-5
CASSLEGGTKETQYF
TGTGCCAGCAGCTTAGAGGGGGGGACTAAAGAGACCCAGTACTTC
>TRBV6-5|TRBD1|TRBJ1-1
CASSYTGGYTEAFF
TGTGCCAGCAGTTACACAGGGGGTTACACTGAAGCTTTCTTT
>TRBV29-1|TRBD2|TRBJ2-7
CSVTEGGSGRPQLGEQYF
TGCAGCGTTACGGAGGGAGGAAGCGGGAGGCCCCAACTAGGGGAGCAGTACTTC
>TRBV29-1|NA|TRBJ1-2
CSVAPAEVNYGYTF
TGCAGCGTTGCCCCGGCAGAGGTTAACTATGGCTACACCTTC
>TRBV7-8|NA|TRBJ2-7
CASSSTGPPYEQYF
TGTGCCAGCAGTTCGACAGGCCCCCCCTACGAGCAGTACTTC
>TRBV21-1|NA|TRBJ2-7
CASSKALGLAGGRGSYEQYF
TGTGCCAGCAGCAAAGCCTTGGGACTAGCGGGAGGCCGGGGCTCCTACGAGCAGTACTTC
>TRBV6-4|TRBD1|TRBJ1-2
CASKGGAADGYTF
TGTGCCAGCAAAGGGGGCGCAGCAGATGGCTACACCTTC
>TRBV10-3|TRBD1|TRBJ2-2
CAISVGTGLNTGELFF
TGTGCCATCAGTGTTGGGACAGGGCTGAACACCGGGGAGCTGTTTTTT
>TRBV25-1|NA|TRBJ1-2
CASTGIGDGYTF
TGTGCCAGCACAGGGATAGGGGATGGCTACACCTTC
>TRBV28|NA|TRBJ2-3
CASSFLQGSAADTQYF
TGTGCCAGCAGTTTCCTCCAGGGCTCCGCAGCAGATACGCAGTATTTT
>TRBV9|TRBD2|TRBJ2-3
CASSRLAARSDTQYF
TGTGCCAGCAGCCGACTAGCGGCTCGCTCAGATACGCAGTATTTT
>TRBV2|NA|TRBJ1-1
CASSVETGTEAFF
TGTGCCAGCAGTGTTGAGACGGGCACTGAAGCTTTCTTT
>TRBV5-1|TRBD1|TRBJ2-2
CASSNGQGDTGELFF
TGCGCCAGCAGCAACGGACAGGGGGACACCGGGGAGCTGTTTTTT
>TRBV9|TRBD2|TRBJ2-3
CASSVLSGNTDTQYF
TGTGCCAGCAGCGTGCTTAGCGGGAACACAGATACGCAGTATTTT
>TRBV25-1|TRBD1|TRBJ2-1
CASSVGTGGLYEQFF
TGTGCCAGCAGCGTCGGGACAGGGGGTTTGTATGAGCAGTTCTTC
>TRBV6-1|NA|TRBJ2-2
CASSLSSPPGELFF
TGTGCCAGCAGCCTCTCTAGTCCCCCCGGGGAGCTGTTTTTT
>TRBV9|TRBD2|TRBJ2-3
CASSGGLAGRTDTQYF
TGTGCCAGCAGCGGGGGACTAGCGGGGAGAACAGATACGCAGTATTTT
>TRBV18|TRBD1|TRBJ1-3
CASSPRQGHSSGNTIYF
TGTGCCAGCTCACCCAGACAGGGGCATTCGTCTGGAAACACCATATATTTT
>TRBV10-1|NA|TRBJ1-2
CASSERTAYGYTF
TGCGCCAGCAGTGAGAGGACAGCCTATGGCTACACCTTC
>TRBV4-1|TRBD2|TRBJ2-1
CASSQESGLAGAASYNEQFF
TGCGCCAGCAGCCAAGAGTCGGGACTAGCGGGTGCGGCGTCCTACAATGAGCAGTTCTTC
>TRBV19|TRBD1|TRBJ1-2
CASSNSGTGGDYGYTF
TGTGCCAGTAGTAATTCCGGGACAGGGGGCGACTATGGCTACACCTTC
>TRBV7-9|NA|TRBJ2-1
CASSLARRGWNEQFF
TGTGCCAGCAGCTTAGCGCGCAGAGGATGGAATGAGCAGTTCTTC
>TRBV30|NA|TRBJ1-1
CAWSGGGDAEAFF
TGTGCCTGGAGTGGTGGCGGCGACGCTGAAGCTTTCTTT
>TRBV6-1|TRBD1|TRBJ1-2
CASSEVGFNRGQPEGYTF
TGTGCCAGCAGTGAGGTGGGCTTTAATCGGGGACAGCCGGAAGGCTACACCTTC
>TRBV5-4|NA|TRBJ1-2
CASSLGSGGYTF
TGTGCCAGCAGCTTGGGGTCGGGAGGCTACACCTTC
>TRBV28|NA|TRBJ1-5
CASSSQTGGSQPQHF
TGTGCCAGCAGTTCTCAAACAGGAGGGAGTCAGCCCCAGCATTTT
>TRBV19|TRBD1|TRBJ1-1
CASSTPRGQGNTEAFF
TGTGCCAGTAGTACGCCAAGGGGACAGGGGAACACTGAAGCTTTCTTT
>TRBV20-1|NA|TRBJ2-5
CSASLGWEQYF
TGCAGTGCTAGTTTAGGGTGGGAGCAGTACTTC
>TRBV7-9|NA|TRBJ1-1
CASSFQGSNTEAFF
TGTGCCAGCAGCTTTCAGGGTTCCAACACTGAAGCTTTCTTT
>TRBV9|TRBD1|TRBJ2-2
CASNTGVNTGELFF
TGTGCCAGCAACACAGGGGTGAACACCGGGGAGCTGTTTTTT
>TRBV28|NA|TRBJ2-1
CASIRGFEQFF
TGTGCCAGCATAAGAGGGTTTGAGCAGTTCTTC
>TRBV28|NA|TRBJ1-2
CASSLGQGILKGYTF
TGTGCCAGCAGTTTAGGGCAGGGCATCCTTAAGGGCTACACCTTC
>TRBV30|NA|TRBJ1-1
CAWRQTDMNTEAFF
TGTGCCTGGAGACAGACAGACATGAACACTGAAGCTTTCTTT
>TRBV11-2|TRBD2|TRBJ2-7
CASSLLAGGGLYEQYF
TGTGCCAGCAGCCTCCTGGCGGGGGGTGGTCTCTACGAGCAGTACTTC
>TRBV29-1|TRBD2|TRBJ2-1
CSASSGRGDEQFF
TGCAGCGCTTCTAGCGGGAGGGGGGATGAGCAGTTCTTC
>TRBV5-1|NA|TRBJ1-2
CASSLEGRGGYTF
TGCGCCAGCAGCTTGGAGGGCAGGGGTGGCTACACCTTC
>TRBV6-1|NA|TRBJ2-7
CASSERMAPLRGSSYEQYF
TGTGCCAGCAGTGAAAGGATGGCCCCCCTCCGGGGAAGCTCCTACGAGCAGTACTTC